Listed below are T cell receptor beta chains from one sample, sequenced in a study of blood T cells in healthy people across ages. TCRdb itself ran the 5' RACE reads through MiXCR, one entry per CDR3 protein. The sample lists roughly 2 million distinct CDR3 sequences, around half occurring once. The sequenced sample consisted of blood. These TCRs come from a woman aged 35 to 49 in good health. Both conserved end residues are part of each CDR3. Each record gives: D gene, V gene, clone size, J gene, CDR3 protein, CDR3 DNA. A D gene is named only where the DNA matches it firmly. Expanded clones get a size class; other rows say once, few or many, or leave the size out.

NA	TRBV27	NA	TRBJ1-1	CASSKQGAYTEAFF	TGTGCCAGCAGTAAACAGGGAGCTTACACTGAAGCTTTCTTT
NA	TRBV24-1	few	TRBJ2-5	CATSDGGLGETQYF	TGTGCCACCAGTGACGGGGGGCTAGGGGAGACCCAGTACTTC
TRBD1	TRBV20-1	NA	TRBJ1-1	CSAFSGTGGNTEAFF	TGCAGTGCTTTCTCCGGGACAGGGGGAAACACTGAAGCTTTCTTT
TRBD1	TRBV28	NA	TRBJ2-5	CASRTGGGPQETQYF	TGTGCCAGCAGAACAGGGGGCGGACCACAAGAGACCCAGTACTTC
NA	TRBV7-2	NA	TRBJ2-1	CASSLVRAPSHNEQFF	TGTGCCAGCAGCTTAGTGCGGGCACCCTCCCACAATGAGCAGTTCTTC
TRBD1	TRBV27	NA	TRBJ1-5	CASSLYRGHQPQHF	TGTGCCAGCAGTTTATACAGGGGCCATCAGCCCCAGCATTTT
NA	TRBV3-1	NA	TRBJ2-3	CASSQDYPTPGTPTDTQYF	TGTGCCAGCAGCCAAGACTACCCGACCCCCGGGACACCGACAGATACGCAGTATTTT
TRBD2	TRBV12-3/TRBV12-4	NA	TRBJ2-7	CASTGQAGIPYEQYF	TGTGCCAGCACGGGCCAAGCGGGAATCCCCTACGAGCAGTACTTC
NA	TRBV7-9	NA	TRBJ2-3	CASSLDLGLRFADTQYF	TGTGCCAGCAGCTTAGACTTGGGACTGCGGTTCGCAGATACGCAGTATTTT
NA	TRBV2	NA	TRBJ2-1	CASTQGLEYNEQFF	TGTGCCAGCACCCAAGGGCTAGAGTACAATGAGCAGTTCTTC
TRBD1	TRBV4-3	NA	TRBJ2-3	CASSHGTGSGADTQYF	TGCGCCAGCAGCCACGGGACAGGGTCAGGGGCAGATACGCAGTATTTT
NA	TRBV13	few	TRBJ1-6	CASSPSTQLIYNSPLHF	TGTGCCAGCAGCCCCTCGACCCAATTGATATACAATTCACCCCTCCACTTT
TRBD1	TRBV29-1	NA	TRBJ1-2	CSVELRGLSRGYTF	TGCAGCGTTGAACTCAGGGGGCTCTCTCGTGGCTACACCTTC
TRBD1	TRBV5-1	NA	TRBJ2-5	CASSLVGQGSETQYF	TGTGCTAGCAGCTTAGTTGGACAGGGTTCCGAGACCCAGTACTTC
NA	TRBV5-4	NA	TRBJ2-6	CASNLPLGSGANVLTF	TGTGCCAGCAACCTCCCTTTAGGTTCTGGGGCCAACGTCCTGACTTTC
NA	TRBV27	NA	TRBJ2-1	CASSLNGRQPNSYNEQFF	TGTGCCAGCAGTTTAAACGGCAGGCAGCCGAACTCCTACAATGAGCAGTTCTTC
NA	TRBV7-2	few	TRBJ2-5	CASSIDRKETQYF	TGTGCCAGCAGCATCGACAGGAAAGAGACCCAGTACTTC